These T cell receptor beta chains were read from a single sample in a study of T cell responses to AZD1222 COVID-19 vaccine. TCRdb keeps only in-frame clones here, not all; method: immunoSEQ multiplex PCR. The sample lists 150,000 to 180,000 clones; roughly nine tenths were seen once. The material was peripheral blood, obtained on day 0 of AZD1222 vaccination. The receptors come from an adult in good health. Each CDR3 is given with its conserved first and last residue. The D gene is left open where the match is weak. Clone size is shown for a subset of rows, as once, few, many or a class of expanded clone.

V: TRBV3-1/TRBV3-2
J: TRBJ2-5
D: TRBD2
size: -
DNA: TGTGCCAGCAGCCCATTACTAGCGGGGGGGGCGGGAGAGACCCAGTACTTC
CDR3: CASSPLLAGGAGETQYF

V: TRBV24-1
J: TRBJ2-5
D: -
size: -
DNA: TGTGCCACCAGTACAGGGTTTGGAGAGACCCAGTACTTC
CDR3: CATSTGFGETQYF

V: TRBV15
J: TRBJ1-4
D: -
size: -
DNA: TGTGCCACCAGCAGTCAGGTTGCTAATGAAAAACTGTTTTTT
CDR3: CATSSQVANEKLFF

V: TRBV6-2/TRBV6-3
J: TRBJ2-2
D: TRBD2
size: once
DNA: TGTGCCAGCAGTTACAGAGGCCTAGCGGGGGGGCCCGGGGAGCTGTTTTTT
CDR3: CASSYRGLAGGPGELFF

V: TRBV7-6
J: TRBJ2-7
D: -
size: -
DNA: TGTGCCAGCAGCGTTGGTAGCGGCTACGAGCAGTACTTC
CDR3: CASSVGSGYEQYF

V: TRBV12-3/TRBV12-4
J: TRBJ2-7
D: TRBD1
size: once
DNA: TGTGCCAGCAGTTTGGGACAGGGGAACAGGCAGTACTTC
CDR3: CASSLGQGNRQYF

V: TRBV6-5
J: TRBJ1-1
D: -
size: -
DNA: TGTGCCAGCAGTTTAGGGAGTGCGAACACTGAAGCTTTCTTT
CDR3: CASSLGSANTEAFF

V: TRBV7-2
J: TRBJ2-3
D: TRBD2
size: -
DNA: TGTGCCAGCAGCTTAGAGGGCGGGGGGGCGAATACGCAGTATTTT
CDR3: CASSLEGGGANTQYF

V: TRBV3-1/TRBV3-2
J: TRBJ2-7
D: -
size: -
DNA: TGTGCCAGCAGCCAAGAAGGTCCGGGTGGGATCGAGCAGTACTTC
CDR3: CASSQEGPGGIEQYF

V: TRBV7-2
J: TRBJ2-2
D: -
size: -
DNA: TGTGCCAGCAGCCTCTCGGGAGTGTACGGGGAGCTGTTTTTT
CDR3: CASSLSGVYGELFF

V: TRBV6-1
J: TRBJ2-5
D: TRBD1
size: -
DNA: TGTGCCAGCAGTGAAGGGACAGGGCAGCCCCAGTACTTC
CDR3: CASSEGTGQPQYF

V: TRBV7-9
J: TRBJ2-5
D: -
size: -
DNA: TGTGCCAGTCATTCGGGTGTTGGGAGCCAAGAGACCCAGTACTTC
CDR3: CASHSGVGSQETQYF

V: TRBV2
J: TRBJ2-5
D: TRBD2
size: -
DNA: TGTGCCAGCAGCCCCGGGGGGATCCAAGAGACCCAGTACTTC
CDR3: CASSPGGIQETQYF

V: TRBV9
J: TRBJ2-1
D: -
size: -
DNA: TGTGCCAGCAGCGAAAGGGACGGGTCCTACAATGAGCAGTTCTTC
CDR3: CASSERDGSYNEQFF

V: TRBV6-5
J: TRBJ2-7
D: -
size: -
DNA: TGTGCCAGCAAGGGACCCTCGTTCTACGAGCAGTACTTC
CDR3: CASKGPSFYEQYF

V: TRBV9
J: TRBJ1-3
D: -
size: -
DNA: TGTGCCAGCAGCGTAGCTAGTTCTGGAAACACCATATATTTT
CDR3: CASSVASSGNTIYF

V: TRBV9
J: TRBJ1-1
D: -
size: -
DNA: TGTGCCAGCAGCCATACGGCGTCCTACACTGAAGCTTTCTTT
CDR3: CASSHTASYTEAFF

V: TRBV19
J: TRBJ2-6
D: -
size: -
DNA: TGTGCCAGTAGTCCCCTTGGGGGAATGCCTGGGGCCAACGTCCTGACTTTC
CDR3: CASSPLGGMPGANVLTF

V: TRBV5-1
J: TRBJ1-1
D: -
size: -
DNA: TGCGCCAGCAGCTTGGCGGGGGACACTGAAGCTTTCTTT
CDR3: CASSLAGDTEAFF

V: TRBV5-1
J: TRBJ2-7
D: -
size: -
DNA: TGCGCCAGCAGCATCCGGGGGGTAGGGGGCTCCTACGAGCAGTACTTC
CDR3: CASSIRGVGGSYEQYF

V: TRBV6-1
J: TRBJ2-2
D: TRBD2
size: -
DNA: TGTGCCAGCAGTGAAGGGGGAGGGTCGAACACCGGGGAGCTGTTTTTT
CDR3: CASSEGGGSNTGELFF

V: TRBV7-2
J: TRBJ1-2
D: TRBD1
size: few
DNA: TGTGCCAGCAGCTTAGTCAGGGGGGGTGATGGCTACACCTTC
CDR3: CASSLVRGGDGYTF

V: TRBV27
J: TRBJ1-5
D: TRBD1
size: -
DNA: TGTGCCAGCAGCCGGGACAGCCCGAATCAGCCCCAGCATTTT
CDR3: CASSRDSPNQPQHF

V: TRBV6-5
J: TRBJ2-1
D: -
size: -
DNA: TGTGCCAGCAGACTCTACAATGAGCAGTTCTTC
CDR3: CASRLYNEQFF

V: TRBV3-1/TRBV3-2
J: TRBJ1-5
D: -
size: -
DNA: TGTGCCAGCAGCCTAAGCAGTCTGGGTGGCAATCAGCCCCAGCATTTT
CDR3: CASSLSSLGGNQPQHF

V: TRBV5-1
J: TRBJ1-1
D: -
size: -
DNA: TGCGCCAGCAGCTTGGAGGGTCGGCAGACGATAATGAACACTGAAGCTTTCTTT
CDR3: CASSLEGRQTIMNTEAFF

V: TRBV28
J: TRBJ1-1
D: -
size: -
DNA: TGTGCCAGCAGCGACCGGAGGGGATCGAACACTGAAGCTTTCTTT
CDR3: CASSDRRGSNTEAFF

V: TRBV6-1
J: TRBJ2-1
D: TRBD2
size: -
DNA: TGTGCCAGCAGTGAAGCACCGGGACTAGCGGTCGGTGAGCAGTTCTTC
CDR3: CASSEAPGLAVGEQFF

V: TRBV14
J: TRBJ1-1
D: -
size: -
DNA: TGTGCCAGCAGCCAAAAGCGGAGCTTCGGGGGTGAAGCTTTCTTT
CDR3: CASSQKRSFGGEAFF

V: TRBV5-1
J: TRBJ2-2
D: -
size: -
DNA: TGCGCCAGCAGCGTCCGGGACTTGAACACCGGGGAGCTGTTTTTT
CDR3: CASSVRDLNTGELFF

V: TRBV7-8
J: TRBJ1-1
D: -
size: -
DNA: TGTGCCAGCAGCCGCCCAGCGAACACTGAAGCTTTCTTT
CDR3: CASSRPANTEAFF

V: TRBV6-5
J: TRBJ1-5
D: TRBD1
size: -
DNA: TGTGCCAGCAGCCTGACAGGGGGCTGGGATCAGCCCCAGCATTTT
CDR3: CASSLTGGWDQPQHF

V: TRBV29-1
J: TRBJ1-4
D: -
size: -
DNA: TGCAGCGTTGATCAGGGAGGGAAACTGTTTTTT
CDR3: CSVDQGGKLFF

V: TRBV20-1
J: TRBJ1-2
D: -
size: -
DNA: TGCAGTGCCCGCGGGGGGGCGGGCTACACCTTC
CDR3: CSARGGAGYTF

V: TRBV27
J: TRBJ2-3
D: TRBD2
size: once
DNA: TGTGCCAGCCCATTAGCGGGGCCGGTCCCCACAGATACGCAGTATTTT
CDR3: CASPLAGPVPTDTQYF

V: TRBV3-1/TRBV3-2
J: TRBJ1-4
D: -
size: -
DNA: TGTGCCAGCAGCCAAAGGGGCGACAGGCTTAATGAAAAACTGTTTTTT
CDR3: CASSQRGDRLNEKLFF

V: TRBV5-6
J: TRBJ1-2
D: -
size: -
DNA: TGTGCCAGCAGCTTGGCCGAGGGGGGTTTTGGCGGCTACACCTTC
CDR3: CASSLAEGGFGGYTF

V: TRBV4-1
J: TRBJ2-5
D: -
size: -
DNA: TGCGCCAGCAGCCAAGAGACAGTTAAAGAGACCCAGTACTTC
CDR3: CASSQETVKETQYF

V: TRBV19
J: TRBJ1-1
D: -
size: -
DNA: TGTGCCAGTAGAGGCGGTGCGATTGAAGCTGAAGCTTTCTTT
CDR3: CASRGGAIEAEAFF

V: TRBV9
J: TRBJ1-1
D: -
size: -
DNA: TGTGCCAGCAGCTCCTTAGGGGGGGCGGCGGGCGTGGACACTGAAGCTTTCTTT
CDR3: CASSSLGGAAGVDTEAFF

V: TRBV11-3
J: TRBJ2-3
D: -
size: -
DNA: TGTGCCAGCAGCTTAGTCCGGATCACAGATACGCAGTATTTT
CDR3: CASSLVRITDTQYF

V: TRBV15
J: TRBJ1-4
D: TRBD1
size: -
DNA: TGTGCCACCAGCGCGCGCGGGGGACAGGGCGAAAAACTGTTTTTT
CDR3: CATSARGGQGEKLFF

V: TRBV29-1
J: TRBJ2-3
D: -
size: -
DNA: TGCAGCGTTGATGGGGCAGGGGCTAGCACAGATACGCAGTATTTT
CDR3: CSVDGAGASTDTQYF

V: TRBV4-3
J: TRBJ2-2
D: -
size: once
DNA: TGCGCCAGCAGCCAAGAATGGGCAGCCGGGGTGAACACCGGGGAGCTGTTTTTT
CDR3: CASSQEWAAGVNTGELFF

V: TRBV6-5
J: TRBJ2-7
D: -
size: once
DNA: TGTGCCGGTGATAGGGGGTACGAGCAGTACTTC
CDR3: CAGDRGYEQYF

V: TRBV30
J: TRBJ2-7
D: TRBD1
size: -
DNA: TGTGCCAGCTCCCCGGGACAGGGCCCCTACGAGCAGTACTTC
CDR3: CASSPGQGPYEQYF

V: TRBV7-8
J: TRBJ1-3
D: -
size: once
DNA: TGTGCCAGCAGCCCCCAAGGGGGGGTTAGCTCTGGAAACACCATATATTTT
CDR3: CASSPQGGVSSGNTIYF

V: TRBV24-1
J: TRBJ1-1
D: -
size: once
DNA: TGTGCCACCCGCGGGACCAGGGACACTGAAGCTTTCTTT
CDR3: CATRGTRDTEAFF

V: TRBV6-1
J: TRBJ1-4
D: -
size: -
DNA: TGTGCCAGCAGTGAAAAATTTTGGGACGTGTTTTTT
CDR3: CASSEKFWDVFF

V: TRBV7-2
J: TRBJ1-1
D: -
size: -
DNA: TGTGCCAGCAGTATAGACAGGAACACTGAAGCTTTCTTT
CDR3: CASSIDRNTEAFF

V: TRBV15
J: TRBJ1-4
D: TRBD1
size: -
DNA: TGTGCCACCAGCAGAGGCGGGACAGGGAATGAAAAACTGTTTTTT
CDR3: CATSRGGTGNEKLFF

V: TRBV30
J: TRBJ2-1
D: -
size: -
DNA: TGTGCCTGGAGTGATGTGGGTAGGAGTGAGCAGTTCTTC
CDR3: CAWSDVGRSEQFF

V: TRBV9
J: TRBJ1-2
D: -
size: -
DNA: TGTGCCAGCAGCGTAGGGGACATTAACTATGGCTACACCTTC
CDR3: CASSVGDINYGYTF